This T cell receptor beta chain was sequenced for a study of human T cells and chemical hapten exposure. This clonotype came up many times. Time point specified: patch test 1, 2 weeks after DPC sensitization. Documented treatment: therapeutic diphenylcyclopropenone sensitization with weekly scalp DPC. The CDR3 is made up of 15 amino acids. With 6 bases clipped from V and 0 bases from J, the junction kept 7 bases outside the gene matches. Germline CDR1 SNHLY, CDR2 FYNNEI. TCRdb recomputed calls from the RACE reads with MiXCR, one row per CDR3 protein. The sample includes under 200,000 distinct CDR3 sequences, roughly 14% seen only once; the top ten take 1.5% to 2%.

The rearrangement uses TRBV2 and TRBJ2-7; 8 bases are a match to TRBD1. The material was whole blood, obtained in connection with sensitization to the hapten diphenylcyclopropenone (DPC). The sequence derives from a woman aged 25 to 39 with alopecia areata. Some clones in this sample may be carry-over from other donors' samples. This CDR3 reads CASSGGQVISYEQYF. The DNA for the CDR3 is TGTGCCAGCAGCGGGGGACAGGTAATCTCCTACGAGCAGTACTTC.